The 24 T cell receptor beta chains reported below all come from one sample, sequenced in a study of radiotherapy plus CTLA-4 blockade in lung cancer. Data came from immunoSEQ multiplex PCR; TCRdb stores just in-frame clones and leaves some out. The table records 95,000 to 150,000 clones, around 89% of them present only once. The sequencing used peripheral blood, collected from a patient treated with radiotherapy plus ipilimumab. These receptors were taken from a human donor with non-small cell lung cancer that progressed on radiotherapy plus ipilimumab.

The CDR3 bases are TGCAGTGCCACGGGGCGGGGCGAGCAGTACTTC. It is translated as CSATGRGEQYF. The V and J genes are TRBV20-1 and TRBJ2-7; D may be TRBD2 (6 bases). The CDR3 spans 11 residues. The germline V and J ends were trimmed by 6 bases and 6 bases, with 12 bases remaining between them. Germline CDR1 and CDR2: DFQATT and SNEGSKA (reference sequence).

The J gene is TRBJ2-7, the V gene TRBV7-9; D is unresolved. Germline V gene sequence: CDR1 SEHNR, CDR2 FQNEAQ (reference sequence). Trimming took off 5 bases at V and 3 bases at J, with 11 bases between the two ends. The CDR3 is made up of 13 amino acids. CDR3 sequence (DNA): TGTGCCAGCAGCAAAACAGCCATCTACGAGCAGTACTTC. Protein sequence: CASSKTAIYEQYF.

This chain uses TRBV5-1 with TRBJ2-1; 7 bases line up with TRBD2. V lost 4 bases to trimming and J lost 0 bases; unmatched junction nucleotides: 4. The CDR3 contains 15 residues. Germline loops: CDR1 SGHRS, CDR2 YFSETQ. The CDR3 reads CASSTGLHSYNEQFF. The CDR3 nucleotides read TGCGCCAGCAGCACGGGACTACACTCCTACAATGAGCAGTTCTTC. Complete variable domain (other parts from reference TRBV5-1 and TRBJ2-1): KAGVTQTPRYLIKTRGQQVTLSCSPISGHRSVSWYQQTPGQGLQFLFEYFSETQRNKGNFPGRFSGRQFSNSRSEMNVSTLELGDSALYLCASSTGLHSYNEQFFGPGTRLTVL.

This sequence joins TRBV5-8 and TRBJ1-5; 7 bases fit TRBD1. This CDR3 contains 17 residues. V shed 2 bases and J 2 bases; nucleotides not matched to a gene: 10. In germline, CDR1 is SGHTS, CDR2 YDEGEE. The DNA of the CDR3 is TGTGCCAGCAGCTTACAACAGGGGATGTTGGGCAATCAGCCCCAGCATTTT. Its protein product is CASSLQQGMLGNQPQHF.

The V gene is TRBV30, the J gene TRBJ1-1, with no clear D. V was trimmed by 4 bases and J by 10 bases, leaving 10 bases between them. The CDR3 length is 10 residues. Germline assignment: CDR1 GTSNPN and CDR2 SVGIG (reference sequence). In DNA form, the CDR3 reads TGTGCCTGGATCTCGTCCGTAGCTTTCTTT. Translated, it gives CAWISSVAFF.

The V and J genes are TRBV12-5 and TRBJ1-2; D not certain. CDR1 is LGHNT and CDR2 is FRNRAP in the germline V gene. The CDR3 consists of 17 residues. With 2 bases removed from V and 1 base from J, the gap between germline ends came to 17 bases. This chain's CDR3 is CASGLRQILGYNYGYTF. For the CDR3, the DNA is TGTGCTAGTGGTTTGCGGCAGATCCTGGGATATAACTATGGCTACACCTTC.

Regarding this clone: The CDR3 does not end in the conserved phenylalanine or tryptophan, so this is likely a read error. No DNA is shown, since the ends of the CDR3 on it are uncertain; the CDR3 is the one TCRdb lists. This chain joins TRBV18 and TRBJ2-2. CDR1 and CDR2 (germline): KGHSH, LQKENI. The CDR3 is 16 amino acids in total, end residues counted. The chain's CDR3 is CASSPPPGLRPGPAAS.

The chain joins TRBV15 to TRBJ1-2; 7 bases align to TRBD1. Germline assignment: CDR1 LNHNV and CDR2 YYDKDF (reference sequence). The CDR3 extends over 15 amino acids. V shed 0 bases and J 1 base; nucleotides not matched to a gene: 2. CDR3 DNA sequence: TGTGCCACCAGCAGAGAACAGGGGATTAACTATGGCTACACCTTC. This translates into CATSREQGINYGYTF.

The chain combines TRBV4-1 with TRBJ1-1; D is ambiguous. V lost 0 bases and J 3 bases, leaving 8 bases between the germline ends. CDR1 and CDR2 (germline): MGHRA, YSYEKL. This CDR3 has 14 amino acids. CDR3 residues: CASSQDAGDTEAFF. For the CDR3, the DNA is TGCGCCAGCAGCCAAGATGCTGGGGACACTGAAGCTTTCTTT.

This chain links TRBV23-1 with TRBJ2-2; TRBD2 aligns across 7 bases. TRBV23-1 falls under the ORF class, with uncertain function. The CDR3 contains 15 residues. V was pared by 0 bases and J by 4 bases, with 2 bases of the junction left unmatched. CDR3 sequence (DNA): TGCGCCAGCAGTCAATCAGCGGGAAGCACCGGGGAGCTGTTTTTT. Amino acid sequence: CASSQSAGSTGELFF.

The V gene is TRBV5-1, the J gene TRBJ1-3; D is unclear. Trimming took off 0 bases at V and 0 bases at J, with 7 bases between the two ends. CDR3 length: 15 amino acids. The germline V gene has CDR1 SGHRS and CDR2 YFSETQ. CDR3 DNA: TGCGCCAGCAGCTTGGCCCTAGCCTCTGGAAACACCATATATTTT. It yields the protein CASSLALASGNTIYF.

The chain uses TRBV25-1 and TRBJ2-5; perhaps TRBD1 as D (5 bases). Germline CDR1 is MGHDK and CDR2 is SYGVNS. The V end lost 3 bases, the J end lost 3 bases, and 11 bases lay between the germline ends. CDR3 length: 14 amino acids. The CDR3 spells CASSEPFREETQYF. The CDR3 nucleotides are TGTGCCAGCAGTGAGCCCTTCAGGGAAGAGACCCAGTACTTC.

The V gene is TRBV6-1, the J gene TRBJ2-7; D unresolved. Per germline, CDR1 MNHNS and CDR2 SASEGT. The CDR3 loop spans 11 amino acids. V was shortened by 3 bases and J by 5 bases, with 5 bases between the two germline ends. The CDR3 DNA sequence: TGTGCCAGCAGTGATCGGGACGAGCAGTACTTC. Encoded protein: CASSDRDEQYF.

The chain recombines TRBV30 with TRBJ2-1; TRBD1 might be the D (6 bases). V lost 1 base and J 6 bases, leaving 7 bases between the germline ends. Germline V gene lookup returns CDR1 GTSNPN and CDR2 SVGIG (reference sequence). The CDR3 covers 12 residues. CDR3 in amino acids: CAWSADSNEQFF. The CDR3 DNA reads as TGTGCCTGGAGTGCGGACAGCAATGAGCAGTTCTTC.

V and J are TRBV5-4 and TRBJ2-5; 12 nucleotides agree with TRBD2. V lost 0 bases, J lost 3 bases, and 6 bases stayed unmatched. Germline V CDR1 and CDR2: SGHNT, YYREEE (reference sequence). The CDR3 runs 17 residues. The CDR3 nucleotides are TGTGCCAGCAGCTTGGGTGGGCTAGCGGGAGGGGAAGAGACCCAGTACTTC. Translation gives CASSLGGLAGGEETQYF.

This chain links TRBV6-1 with TRBJ1-5, with TRBD1 matching over 9 bases. The CDR3 length is 17 residues. Per the germline V gene, CDR1 is MNHNS and CDR2 is SASEGT. Trimming removed 0 bases from V and 4 bases from J; junction bases left unmatched: 7. The chain's CDR3 is CASSEASTGGLNQPQHF. The CDR3 nucleotides read TGTGCCAGCAGTGAAGCGAGTACAGGGGGCCTTAATCAGCCCCAGCATTTT.

The chain couples TRBV7-6 to TRBJ1-3; TRBD1 might be the D (5 bases). Trimming took 1 base from V and 5 from J, leaving 9 bases between them. The CDR3 totals 14 residues. Germline V gene sequence: CDR1 SGHVS, CDR2 FNYEAQ. CDR3 region: CASSLGGWRNTIYF. In DNA form, the CDR3 reads TGTGCCAGCAGCTTAGGGGGCTGGAGAAACACCATATATTTT. The complete variable domain, with remaining parts taken from reference TRBV7-6 and TRBJ1-3, reads GAGVSQSPRYKVTKRGQDVALRCDPISGHVSLYWYRQALGQGPEFLTYFNYEAQQDKSGLPNDRFSAERPEGSISTLTIQRTEQRDSAMYRCASSLGGWRNTIYFGEGSWLTVV.

The chain carries TRBV6-1 and TRBJ1-1; D ambiguous. Trimming removed 8 bases from V and 0 bases from J, with 13 bases in between. The CDR3 contains 14 residues. Germline CDR1 and CDR2: MNHNS and SASEGT. The CDR3 region is CASHGFKMNTEAFF. The CDR3 DNA reads TGTGCCAGCCACGGATTTAAAATGAACACTGAAGCTTTCTTT.

The rearrangement links TRBV9 to TRBJ1-1; D remains unclear. Germline CDR1 and CDR2: SGDLS and YYNGEE. The ends were cut back, 0 bases at V and 1 base at J, with 7 bases in the middle. This CDR3 spans 14 amino acids. The CDR3 nucleotides read TGTGCCAGCAGCGTAGGTGGCGAGAACACTGAAGCTTTCTTT. Translated, it gives CASSVGGENTEAFF.

The rearrangement uses TRBV10-2 and TRBJ2-2; no reliable D call. The V and J ends lost 2 bases and 7 bases respectively, with 11 bases between them. Germline values: CDR1 WSHSY, CDR2 SAAADI. This CDR3 has 14 amino acids. The CDR3 coding sequence is TGCGCCAGCAGTGAGCGCCGGTTTGGCGGGGAGCTGTTTTTT. Protein product: CASSERRFGGELFF.

J is TRBJ2-1 and V is TRBV7-8; 14 bases are shared with TRBD2. CDR1 is SGHVS, CDR2 FQNEAQ, per germline. The CDR3 runs 17 residues. With V trimmed by 5 bases and J by 7 bases, 10 bases remained unmatched. The CDR3 loop is CASSPGTSGSGGNEQFF. In DNA form, the CDR3 reads TGTGCCAGCAGCCCCGGGACTAGCGGGAGCGGGGGGAATGAGCAGTTCTTC.

J is TRBJ2-1 and V is TRBV5-1; possibly TRBD1 for D (6 bases). The germline V gene encodes CDR1 SGHRS and CDR2 YFSETQ. CDR3 length: 13 amino acids. V was trimmed by 4 bases and J by 10 bases, leaving 15 bases between them. The CDR3 DNA follows: TGCGCCAGCAGCCGACTTGGGGGCTTCGAGCAGTTCTTC. Amino acid sequence: CASSRLGGFEQFF.

V gene TRBV18 combines with J gene TRBJ1-2; D unresolved. The CDR3 extends over 16 amino acids. V gave up 1 base and J gave up 6 bases, with 18 bases separating them. Germline V gene lookup returns CDR1 KGHSH and CDR2 LQKENI. The CDR3 is CASSPLGGRRANGYTF. In nucleotides, the CDR3 is TGTGCCAGCTCACCACTCGGCGGCAGGAGAGCAAATGGCTACACCTTC.

The CDR3 coding sequence is TGTGCCACCAGCCCACACTCCCGTATTAGCGGAACCTACAATGAGCAGTTCTTC. The encoded protein is CATSPHSRISGTYNEQFF. This rearrangement joins TRBV15 to TRBJ2-1; perhaps TRBD2 as D (6 bases). CDR1 and CDR2 from the germline V gene are LNHNV and YYDKDF (reference sequence). The CDR3 covers 18 residues. The V end was cut by 5 bases, the J end by 2 bases, with 22 bases between.